A few counts support the clone carrying this T cell receptor (beta chain). J was trimmed by 2 bases and V by 6 bases; bases with no gene match: 2. The CDR3 consists of 14 residues. CDR1 is SNHLY, CDR2 FYNNEI, per germline. This sample is part of a study of T cells in Graves' hyperthyroidism and ophthalmopathy. Amplification of TCR beta CDR3 regions used RNA as the template. A first-round RT-PCR of the TCR CDR3 used the HTBI primer set. TCRdb called the multiplex PCR reads again in MiXCR, with one record for every CDR3 protein. The data show around 450,000 distinct CDR3 sequences, about 15% seen once. Graves' hyperthyroidism was deemed stable absent ophthalmopathy progression within 18 months. PBMCs were obtained from 7.5 to 10 ml fresh peripheral blood.

The sequence came from a woman in her late teens or twenties with Graves' hyperthyroidism. This chain joins TRBV2 and TRBJ2-5; TRBD2 aligns across 11 bases. Input material: blood. The CDR3 region has the DNA TGTGCCAGCAGATTAGCGGGGGGGCAAGAGACCCAGTACTTC. Its translation: CASRLAGGQETQYF.